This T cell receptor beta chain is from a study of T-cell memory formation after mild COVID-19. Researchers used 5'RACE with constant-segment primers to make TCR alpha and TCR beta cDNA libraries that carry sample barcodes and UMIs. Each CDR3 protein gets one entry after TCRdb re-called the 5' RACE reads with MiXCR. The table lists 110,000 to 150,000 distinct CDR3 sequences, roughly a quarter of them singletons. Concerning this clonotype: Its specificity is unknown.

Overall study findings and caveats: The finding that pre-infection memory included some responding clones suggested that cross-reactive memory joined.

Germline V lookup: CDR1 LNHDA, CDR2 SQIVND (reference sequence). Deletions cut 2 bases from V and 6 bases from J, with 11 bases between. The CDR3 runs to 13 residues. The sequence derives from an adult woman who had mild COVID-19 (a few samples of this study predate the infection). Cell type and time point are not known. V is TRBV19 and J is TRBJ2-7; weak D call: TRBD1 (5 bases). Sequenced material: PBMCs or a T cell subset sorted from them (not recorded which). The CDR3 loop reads CASSITTGFEQYF. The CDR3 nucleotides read TGTGCCAGTAGTATAACCACAGGATTCGAGCAGTACTTC.